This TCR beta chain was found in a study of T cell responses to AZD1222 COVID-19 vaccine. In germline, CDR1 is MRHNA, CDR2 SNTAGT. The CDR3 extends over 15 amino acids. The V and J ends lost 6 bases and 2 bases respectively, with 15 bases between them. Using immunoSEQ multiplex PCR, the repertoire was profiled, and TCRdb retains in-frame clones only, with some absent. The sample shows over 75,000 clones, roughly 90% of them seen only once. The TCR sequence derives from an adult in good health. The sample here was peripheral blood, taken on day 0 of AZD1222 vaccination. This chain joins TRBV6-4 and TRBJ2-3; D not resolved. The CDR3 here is CASSEEETPTDTQYF. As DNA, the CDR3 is TGTGCCAGCAGCGAGGAAGAGACCCCCACAGATACGCAGTATTTT.